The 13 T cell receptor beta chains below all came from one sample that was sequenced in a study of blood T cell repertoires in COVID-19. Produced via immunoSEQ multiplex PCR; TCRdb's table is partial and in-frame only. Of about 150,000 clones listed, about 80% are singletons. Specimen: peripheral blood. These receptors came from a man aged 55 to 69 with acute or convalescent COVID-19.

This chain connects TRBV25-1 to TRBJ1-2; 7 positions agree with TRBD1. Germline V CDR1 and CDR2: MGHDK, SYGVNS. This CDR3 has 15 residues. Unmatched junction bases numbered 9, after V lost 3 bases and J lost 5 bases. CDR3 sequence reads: CASSETGFMPYGYTF. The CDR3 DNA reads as TGTGCCAGCAGTGAGACAGGGTTCATGCCATATGGCTACACCTTC.

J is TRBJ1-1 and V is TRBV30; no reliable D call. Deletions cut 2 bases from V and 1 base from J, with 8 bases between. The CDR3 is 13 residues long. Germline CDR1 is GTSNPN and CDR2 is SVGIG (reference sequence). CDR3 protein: CAWSNGRNTEAFF. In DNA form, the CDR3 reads TGTGCCTGGAGTAATGGGAGGAACACTGAAGCTTTCTTT.

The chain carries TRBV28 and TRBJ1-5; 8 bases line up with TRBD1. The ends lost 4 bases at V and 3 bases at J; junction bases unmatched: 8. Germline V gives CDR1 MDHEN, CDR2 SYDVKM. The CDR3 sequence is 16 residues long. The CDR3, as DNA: TGTGCCAGCAGTTCCGGGACAGGCGCTCACAATCAGCCCCAGCATTTT. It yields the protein CASSSGTGAHNQPQHF.

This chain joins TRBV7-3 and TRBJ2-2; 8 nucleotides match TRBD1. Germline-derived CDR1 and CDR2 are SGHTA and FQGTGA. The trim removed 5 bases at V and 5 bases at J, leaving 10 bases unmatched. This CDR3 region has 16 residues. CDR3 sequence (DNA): TGTGCCAGCAGCCCAGCAAGCACAGGGGGTACCGGGGAGCTGTTTTTT. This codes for CASSPASTGGTGELFF. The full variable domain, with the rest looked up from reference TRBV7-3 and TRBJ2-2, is GAGVSQTPSNKVTEKGKYVELRCDPISGHTALYWYRQSLGQGPEFLIYFQGTGAADDSGLPNDRFFAVRPEGSVSTLKIQRTERGDSAVYLCASSPASTGGTGELFFGEGSRLTVL.

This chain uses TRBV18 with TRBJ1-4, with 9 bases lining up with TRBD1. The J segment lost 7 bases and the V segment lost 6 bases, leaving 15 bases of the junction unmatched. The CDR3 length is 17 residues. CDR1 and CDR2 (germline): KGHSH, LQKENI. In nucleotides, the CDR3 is TGTGCCAGCTCCCGCACCTCTTCGACAGGGGGGATTGAAAAACTGTTTTTT. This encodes CASSRTSSTGGIEKLFF.

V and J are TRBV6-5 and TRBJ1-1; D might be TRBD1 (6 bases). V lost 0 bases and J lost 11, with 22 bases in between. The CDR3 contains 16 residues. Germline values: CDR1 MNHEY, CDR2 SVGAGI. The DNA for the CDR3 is TGTGCCAGCAGTTACTCGCAAACAGGGTCAGTGTCGAACGCTTTCTTT. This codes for CASSYSQTGSVSNAFF.

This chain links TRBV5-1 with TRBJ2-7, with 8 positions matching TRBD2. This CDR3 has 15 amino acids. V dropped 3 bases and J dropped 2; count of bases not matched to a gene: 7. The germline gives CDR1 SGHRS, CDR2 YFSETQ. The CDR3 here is CASSSTSGGPYEQYF. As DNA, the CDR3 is TGCGCCAGCAGCTCCACTAGCGGAGGCCCCTACGAGCAGTACTTC.

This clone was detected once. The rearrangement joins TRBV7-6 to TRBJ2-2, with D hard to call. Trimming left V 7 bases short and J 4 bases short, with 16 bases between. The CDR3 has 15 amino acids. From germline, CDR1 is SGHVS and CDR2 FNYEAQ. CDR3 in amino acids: CASTPTRAGTGELFF. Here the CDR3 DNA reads TGTGCCAGCACCCCAACTCGAGCCGGCACCGGGGAGCTGTTTTTT.

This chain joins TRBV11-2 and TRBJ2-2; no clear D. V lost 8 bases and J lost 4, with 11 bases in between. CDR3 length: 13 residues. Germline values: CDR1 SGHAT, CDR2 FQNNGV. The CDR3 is CASRQVGTGELFF. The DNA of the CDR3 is TGTGCCAGCCGGCAGGTCGGCACCGGGGAGCTGTTTTTT.

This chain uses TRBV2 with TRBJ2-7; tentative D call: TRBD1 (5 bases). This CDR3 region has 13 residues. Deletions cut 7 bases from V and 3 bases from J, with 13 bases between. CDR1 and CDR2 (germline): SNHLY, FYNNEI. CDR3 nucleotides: TGTGCCAGCATACTGGGGCCTAGCTACGAGCAGTACTTC. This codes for CASILGPSYEQYF.

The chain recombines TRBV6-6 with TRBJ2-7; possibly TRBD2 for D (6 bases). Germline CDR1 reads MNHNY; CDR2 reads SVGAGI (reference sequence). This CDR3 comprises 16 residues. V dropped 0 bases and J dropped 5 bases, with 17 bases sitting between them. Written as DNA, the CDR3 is TGTGCCAGCAGTTACTCGTCGGGAGTGGCCTTGGACGAGCAGTACTTC. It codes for CASSYSSGVALDEQYF.

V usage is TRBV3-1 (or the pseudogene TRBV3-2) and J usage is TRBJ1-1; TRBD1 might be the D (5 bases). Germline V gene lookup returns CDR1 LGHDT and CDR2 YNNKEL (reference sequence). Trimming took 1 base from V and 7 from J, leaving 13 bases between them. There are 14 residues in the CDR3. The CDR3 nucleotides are TGTGCCAGCAGCCAAGGGGGCAGGTCGGATGAAGCTTTCTTT. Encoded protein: CASSQGGRSDEAFF.

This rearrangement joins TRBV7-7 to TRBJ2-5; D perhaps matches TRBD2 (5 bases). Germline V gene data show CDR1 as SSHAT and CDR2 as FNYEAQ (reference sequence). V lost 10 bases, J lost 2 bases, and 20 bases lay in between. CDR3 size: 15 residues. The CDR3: CATGRRLATQETQYF. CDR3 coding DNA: TGTGCCACTGGACGCAGGCTAGCCACTCAAGAGACCCAGTACTTC.